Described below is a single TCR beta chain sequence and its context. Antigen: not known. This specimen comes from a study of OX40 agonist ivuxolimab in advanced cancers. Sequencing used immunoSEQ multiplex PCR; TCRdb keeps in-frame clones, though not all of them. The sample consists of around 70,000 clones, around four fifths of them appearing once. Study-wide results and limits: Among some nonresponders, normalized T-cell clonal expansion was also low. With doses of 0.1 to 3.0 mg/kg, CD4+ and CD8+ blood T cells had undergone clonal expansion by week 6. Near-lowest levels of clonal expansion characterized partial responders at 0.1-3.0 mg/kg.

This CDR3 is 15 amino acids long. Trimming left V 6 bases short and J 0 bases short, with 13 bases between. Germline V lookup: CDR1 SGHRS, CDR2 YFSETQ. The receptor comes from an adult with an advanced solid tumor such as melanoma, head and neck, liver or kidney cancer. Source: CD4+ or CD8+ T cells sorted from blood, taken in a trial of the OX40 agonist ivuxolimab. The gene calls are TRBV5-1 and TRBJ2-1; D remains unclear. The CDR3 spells CASTLDLGSYNEQFF. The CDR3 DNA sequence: TGCGCCAGCACCCTTGATCTAGGCTCCTACAATGAGCAGTTCTTC.